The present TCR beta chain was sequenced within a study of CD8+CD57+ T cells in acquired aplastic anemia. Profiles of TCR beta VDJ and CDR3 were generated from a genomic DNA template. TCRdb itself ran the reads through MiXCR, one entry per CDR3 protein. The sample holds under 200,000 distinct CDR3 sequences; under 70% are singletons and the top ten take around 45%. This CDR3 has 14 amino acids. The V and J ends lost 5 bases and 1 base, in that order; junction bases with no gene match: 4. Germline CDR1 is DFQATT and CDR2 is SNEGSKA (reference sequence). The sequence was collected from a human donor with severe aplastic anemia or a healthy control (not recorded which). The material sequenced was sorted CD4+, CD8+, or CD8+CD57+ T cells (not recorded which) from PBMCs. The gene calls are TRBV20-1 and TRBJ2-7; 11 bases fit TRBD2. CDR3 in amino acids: CSAVGTSGSYEQYF. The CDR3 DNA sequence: TGCAGTGCTGTTGGGACTAGCGGATCCTACGAGCAGTACTTC.